This TCR beta chain came from a study of type 1 regulatory T cells. For the study at large: T-allo10 is an in vitro-generated, Tr1-enriched CD4 T cell product specific for alloantigen.

This clonotype was recorded a few times. Germline assignment: CDR1 PRHDT and CDR2 FYEKMQ (reference sequence). The V and J ends lost 2 bases and 3 bases, in that order; junction bases with no gene match: 8. This CDR3 has 17 residues. MiXCR, applied by TCRdb to the reads, yields one record per CDR3 protein. The sample lists 75,000 to 100,000 distinct CDR3 sequences; 30% to 35% were seen once. This TCR derives from a human donor in good health. The chain couples TRBV13 to TRBJ2-1; TRBD2 matches 9 bases. Sequenced sample: CD4+ T cells, either the whole sample or a sorted fraction (not recorded which). CDR3 DNA sequence: TGTGCCAGCAGCTTACGGGTGACTAGCGGAGTCTACAATGAGCAGTTCTTC. Translating it yields CASSLRVTSGVYNEQFF.